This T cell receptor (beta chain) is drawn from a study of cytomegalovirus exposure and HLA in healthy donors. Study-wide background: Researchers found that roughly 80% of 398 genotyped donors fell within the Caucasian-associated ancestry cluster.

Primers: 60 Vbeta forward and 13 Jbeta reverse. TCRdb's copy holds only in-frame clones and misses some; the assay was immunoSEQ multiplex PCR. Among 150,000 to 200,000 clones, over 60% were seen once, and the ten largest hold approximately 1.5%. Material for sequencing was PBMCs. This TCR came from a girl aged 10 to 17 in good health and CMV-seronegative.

CDR3 sequence (DNA): TGTGCCAGCAGCGACGGACAGGCATCGTGGGGCTACACCTTC. Its translation is CASSDGQASWGYTF. This chain joins TRBV6-1 and TRBJ1-2; 7 nucleotides match TRBD1. The germline V gene encodes CDR1 MNHNS and CDR2 SASEGT. The CDR3 consists of 14 residues. J was trimmed by 8 bases and V by 6 bases; bases with no gene match: 12.